This T cell receptor (beta chain) was identified in a study of blood T cells in healthy people across ages. Study-level findings and limits: Diversity figures derived from one million T cells were judged to underestimate the true value. Naive and antigen-experienced cells were not separated, limiting conclusive comparison. Higher diversity and more naive CD4+ cells were features of long-lived donors, compared to aged donors.

Next came a second PCR, run for roughly 7 to 12 cycles, which used a sample-barcoded 5' primer along with a J-beta primer mix. TCRdb itself ran the 5' RACE reads through MiXCR, one entry per CDR3 protein. Here the sample spans 650,000 to 700,000 distinct CDR3 sequences, less than 40% being singletons. The length of the CDR3 is 16 residues. CDR1 is SGHRS, CDR2 YFSETQ, per germline. Every participating donor contributed roughly 11 milliliters of peripheral blood through a draw. About this clonotype itself: Its antigen is undetermined. One base away lies a much larger clone, so this may be a sequencing read error.

This clonotype originated in a woman older than 75 in good health. Sequencing was done on a sample of blood. The gene calls are TRBV5-1 and TRBJ1-4, with 7 nucleotides matching TRBD1. Written as DNA, the CDR3 is TGCGCCAGCGCGCAGAGACAGGGTTTGGCTAATGAAAAACGGTTTTTT. Encoded protein: CASAQRQGLANEKRFF. Combining the CDR3 with reference TRBV5-1 and TRBJ1-4 gives the whole variable domain KAGVTQTPRYLIKTRGQQVTLSCSPISGHRSVSWYQQTPGQGLQFLFEYFSETQRNKGNFPGRFSGRQFSNSRSEMNVSTLELGDSALYLCASAQRQGLANEKRFFGSGTQLSVL.